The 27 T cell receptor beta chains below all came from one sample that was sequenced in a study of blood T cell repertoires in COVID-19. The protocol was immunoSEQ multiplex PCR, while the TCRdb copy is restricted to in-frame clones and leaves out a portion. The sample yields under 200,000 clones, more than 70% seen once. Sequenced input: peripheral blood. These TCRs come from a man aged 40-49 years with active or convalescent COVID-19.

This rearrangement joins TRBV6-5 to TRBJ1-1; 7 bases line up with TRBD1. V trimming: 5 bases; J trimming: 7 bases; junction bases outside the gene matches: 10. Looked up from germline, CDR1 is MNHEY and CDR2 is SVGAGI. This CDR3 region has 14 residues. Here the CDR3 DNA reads TGTGCCAGCAGTACTACAGGGGACAGCCATGAAGCTTTCTTT. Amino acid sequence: CASSTTGDSHEAFF.

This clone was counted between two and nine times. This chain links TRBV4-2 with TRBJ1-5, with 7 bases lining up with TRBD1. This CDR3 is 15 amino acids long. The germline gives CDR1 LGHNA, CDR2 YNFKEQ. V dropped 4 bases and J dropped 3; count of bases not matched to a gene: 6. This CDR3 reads CASSPRDSTNQPQHF. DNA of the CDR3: TGTGCCAGCAGCCCGCGGGACAGCACCAATCAGCCCCAGCATTTT.

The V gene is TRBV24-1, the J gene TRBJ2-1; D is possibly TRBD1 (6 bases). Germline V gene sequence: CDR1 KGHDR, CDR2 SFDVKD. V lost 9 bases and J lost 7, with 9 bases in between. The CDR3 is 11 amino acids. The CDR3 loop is CATGRGNEQFF. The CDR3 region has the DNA TGTGCCACCGGAAGGGGGAATGAGCAGTTCTTC.

DNA of the CDR3: TGTGCCAGTAGTTTATACAGGGACGGTGAGCAGTTCTTC. It is translated as CASSLYRDGEQFF. This chain connects TRBV19 to TRBJ2-1; a weak D match, TRBD1 (6 bases). This CDR3 region has 13 residues. Per the germline V gene, CDR1 is LNHDA and CDR2 is SQIVND (reference sequence). Trimming cost V 5 bases and J 9 bases, with 14 bases left between them.

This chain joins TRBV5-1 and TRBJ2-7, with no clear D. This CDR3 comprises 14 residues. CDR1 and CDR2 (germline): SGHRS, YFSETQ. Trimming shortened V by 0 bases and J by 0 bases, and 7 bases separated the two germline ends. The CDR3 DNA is TGCGCCAGCAGCTTGGGACTTAACTCCTACGAGCAGTACTTC. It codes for CASSLGLNSYEQYF. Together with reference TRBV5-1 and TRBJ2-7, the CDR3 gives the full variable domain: KAGVTQTPRYLIKTRGQQVTLSCSPISGHRSVSWYQQTPGQGLQFLFEYFSETQRNKGNFPGRFSGRQFSNSRSEMNVSTLELGDSALYLCASSLGLNSYEQYFGPGTRLTVT.

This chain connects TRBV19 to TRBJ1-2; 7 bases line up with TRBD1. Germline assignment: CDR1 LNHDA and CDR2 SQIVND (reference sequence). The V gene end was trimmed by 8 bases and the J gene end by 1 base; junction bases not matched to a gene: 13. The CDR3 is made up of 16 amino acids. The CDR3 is CASESIDRALNYGYTF. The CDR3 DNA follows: TGTGCCAGTGAGAGCATCGACAGGGCCCTTAACTATGGCTACACCTTC.

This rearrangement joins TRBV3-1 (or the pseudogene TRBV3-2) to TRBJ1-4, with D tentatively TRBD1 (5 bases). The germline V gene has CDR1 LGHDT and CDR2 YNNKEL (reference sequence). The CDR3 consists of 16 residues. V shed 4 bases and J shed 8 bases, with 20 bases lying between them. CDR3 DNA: TGTGCCAGCAGCCGAACTGGGGGGGGAAATCGGGAAAAACTGTTTTTT. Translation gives CASSRTGGGNREKLFF.

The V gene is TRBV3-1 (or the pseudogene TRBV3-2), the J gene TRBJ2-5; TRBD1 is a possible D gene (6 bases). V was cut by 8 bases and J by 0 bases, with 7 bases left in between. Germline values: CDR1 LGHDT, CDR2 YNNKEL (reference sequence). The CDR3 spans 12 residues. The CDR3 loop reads CASQGYQETQYF. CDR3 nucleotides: TGTGCCAGCCAGGGGTACCAAGAGACCCAGTACTTC.

CDR3 DNA sequence: TGTGCCAGTAGTATCGGTTCAGGGGGATTCCACGAGCAGTACTTC. Amino acid sequence: CASSIGSGGFHEQYF. The chain carries TRBV19 and TRBJ2-7; the match to TRBD1 covers 7 bases. The CDR3 extends over 15 amino acids. CDR1 and CDR2 from the germline V gene are LNHDA and SQIVND (reference sequence). J lost 5 bases, V lost 3 bases, and 10 bases had no gene match.

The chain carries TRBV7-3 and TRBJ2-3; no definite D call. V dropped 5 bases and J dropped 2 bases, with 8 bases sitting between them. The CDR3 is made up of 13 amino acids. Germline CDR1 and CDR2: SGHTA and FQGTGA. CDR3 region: CASSPHVTDTQYF. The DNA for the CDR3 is TGTGCCAGCAGCCCACACGTCACAGATACGCAGTATTTT. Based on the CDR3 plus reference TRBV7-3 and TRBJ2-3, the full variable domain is GAGVSQTPSNKVTEKGKYVELRCDPISGHTALYWYRQSLGQGPEFLIYFQGTGAADDSGLPNDRFFAVRPEGSVSTLKIQRTERGDSAVYLCASSPHVTDTQYFGPGTRLTVL.

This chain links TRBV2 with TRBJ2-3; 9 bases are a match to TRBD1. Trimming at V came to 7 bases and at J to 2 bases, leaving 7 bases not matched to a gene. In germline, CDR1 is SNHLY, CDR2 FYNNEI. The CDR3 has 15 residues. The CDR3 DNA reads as TGTGCCAGCACTCGGACAGGGGACTACACAGATACGCAGTATTTT. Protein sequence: CASTRTGDYTDTQYF.

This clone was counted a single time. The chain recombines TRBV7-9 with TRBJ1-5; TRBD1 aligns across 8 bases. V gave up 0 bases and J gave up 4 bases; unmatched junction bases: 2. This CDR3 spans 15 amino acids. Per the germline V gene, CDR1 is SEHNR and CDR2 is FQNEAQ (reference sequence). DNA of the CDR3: TGTGCCAGCAGCTTAGCTGGACAGGGTAATCAGCCCCAGCATTTT. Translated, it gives CASSLAGQGNQPQHF.

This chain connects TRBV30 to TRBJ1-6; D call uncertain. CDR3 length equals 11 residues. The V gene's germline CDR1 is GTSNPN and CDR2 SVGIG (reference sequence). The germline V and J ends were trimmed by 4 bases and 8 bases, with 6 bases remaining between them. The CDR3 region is CAWTIDSPLHF. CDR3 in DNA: TGTGCCTGGACTATCGATTCACCCCTCCACTTT.

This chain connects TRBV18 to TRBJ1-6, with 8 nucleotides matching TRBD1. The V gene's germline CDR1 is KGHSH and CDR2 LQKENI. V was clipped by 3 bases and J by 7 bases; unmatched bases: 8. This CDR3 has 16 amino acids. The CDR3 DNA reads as TGTGCCAGCTCACCGCTGGACAGGGAGTTGAATTCACCCCTCCACTTT. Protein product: CASSPLDRELNSPLHF.

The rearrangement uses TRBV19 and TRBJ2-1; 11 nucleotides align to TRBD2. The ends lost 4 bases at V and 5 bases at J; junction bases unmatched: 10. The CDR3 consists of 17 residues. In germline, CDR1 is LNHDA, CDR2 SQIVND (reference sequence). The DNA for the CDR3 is TGTGCCAGTAGTAACCCGAAAACTAGCGGGGGTCACAATGAGCAGTTCTTC. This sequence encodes CASSNPKTSGGHNEQFF.

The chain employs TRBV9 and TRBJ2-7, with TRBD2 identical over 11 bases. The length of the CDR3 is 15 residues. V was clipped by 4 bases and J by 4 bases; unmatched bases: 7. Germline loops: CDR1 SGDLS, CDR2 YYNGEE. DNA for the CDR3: TGTGCCAGCAGCCAACTAGCGGGAGTAGGGTACGAGCAGTACTTC. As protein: CASSQLAGVGYEQYF.

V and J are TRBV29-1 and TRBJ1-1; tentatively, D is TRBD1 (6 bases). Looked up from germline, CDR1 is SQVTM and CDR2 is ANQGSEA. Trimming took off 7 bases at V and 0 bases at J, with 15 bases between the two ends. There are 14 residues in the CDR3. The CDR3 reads CSALQGGMNTEAFF. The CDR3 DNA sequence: TGCAGCGCCCTACAGGGCGGAATGAACACTGAAGCTTTCTTT.

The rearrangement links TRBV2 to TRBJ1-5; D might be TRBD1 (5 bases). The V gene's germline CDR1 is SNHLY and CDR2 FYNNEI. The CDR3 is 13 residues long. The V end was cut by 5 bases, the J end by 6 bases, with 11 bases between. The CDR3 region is CASSQTGSQPQHF. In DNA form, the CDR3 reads TGTGCCAGCAGTCAAACAGGAAGTCAGCCCCAGCATTTT.

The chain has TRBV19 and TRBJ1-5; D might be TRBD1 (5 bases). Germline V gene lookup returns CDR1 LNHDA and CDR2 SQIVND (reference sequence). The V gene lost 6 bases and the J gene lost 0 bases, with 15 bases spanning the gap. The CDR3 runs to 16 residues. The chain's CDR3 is CASRIHRDFSNQPQHF. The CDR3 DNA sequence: TGTGCCAGTAGGATTCATAGGGACTTTAGCAATCAGCCCCAGCATTTT.

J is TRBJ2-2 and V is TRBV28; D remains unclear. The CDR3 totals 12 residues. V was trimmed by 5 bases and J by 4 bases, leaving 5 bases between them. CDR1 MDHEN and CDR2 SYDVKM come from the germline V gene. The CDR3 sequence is CASSPTTGELFF. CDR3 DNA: TGTGCCAGCAGTCCTACCACCGGGGAGCTGTTTTTT.

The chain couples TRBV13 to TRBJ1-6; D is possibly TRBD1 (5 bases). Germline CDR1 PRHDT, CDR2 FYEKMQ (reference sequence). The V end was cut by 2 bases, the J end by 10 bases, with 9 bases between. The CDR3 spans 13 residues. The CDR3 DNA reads TGTGCCAGCAGCTTATCGGAGGGGTCACCCCTCCACTTT. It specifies CASSLSEGSPLHF.

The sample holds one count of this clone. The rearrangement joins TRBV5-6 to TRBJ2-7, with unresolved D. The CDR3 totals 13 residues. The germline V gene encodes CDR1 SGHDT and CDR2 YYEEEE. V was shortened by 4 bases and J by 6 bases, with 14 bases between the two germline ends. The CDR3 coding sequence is TGTGCCAGCAGCCTCCTAGTCGACTCCGAGCAGTACTTC. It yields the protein CASSLLVDSEQYF.

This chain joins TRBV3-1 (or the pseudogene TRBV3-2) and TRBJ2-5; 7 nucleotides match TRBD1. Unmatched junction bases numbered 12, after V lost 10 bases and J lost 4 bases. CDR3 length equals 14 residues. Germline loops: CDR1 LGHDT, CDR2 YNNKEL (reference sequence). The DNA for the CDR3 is TGTGCCACCAACCAGGCTGCAGGGGGAGAGACCCAGTACTTC. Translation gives CATNQAAGGETQYF.

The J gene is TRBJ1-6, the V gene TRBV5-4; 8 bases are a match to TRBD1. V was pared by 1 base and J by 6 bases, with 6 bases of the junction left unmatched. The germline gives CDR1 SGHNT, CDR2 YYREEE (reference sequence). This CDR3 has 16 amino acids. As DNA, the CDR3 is TGTGCCAGCAGCTTGAGGACAGGGACCTCTAATTCACCCCTCCACTTT. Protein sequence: CASSLRTGTSNSPLHF.

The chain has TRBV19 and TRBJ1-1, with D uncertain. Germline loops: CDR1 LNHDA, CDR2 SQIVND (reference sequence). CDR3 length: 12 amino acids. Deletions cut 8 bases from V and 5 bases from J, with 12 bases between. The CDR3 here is CASGREGTEAFF. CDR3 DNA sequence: TGTGCCAGTGGCCGGGAGGGAACTGAAGCTTTCTTT.

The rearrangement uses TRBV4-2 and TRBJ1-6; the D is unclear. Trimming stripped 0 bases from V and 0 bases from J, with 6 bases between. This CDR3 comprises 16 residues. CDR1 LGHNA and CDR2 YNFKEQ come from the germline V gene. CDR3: CASSQERSSYNSPLHF. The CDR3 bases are TGTGCCAGCAGCCAAGAGCGGAGCTCCTATAATTCACCCCTCCACTTT.

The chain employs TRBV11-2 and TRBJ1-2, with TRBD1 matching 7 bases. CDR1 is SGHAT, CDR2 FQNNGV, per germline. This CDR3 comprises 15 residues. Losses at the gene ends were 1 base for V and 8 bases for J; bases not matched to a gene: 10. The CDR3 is CASSLVDRVREGYTF. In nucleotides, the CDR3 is TGTGCCAGCAGCTTAGTAGACAGGGTAAGGGAGGGCTACACCTTC.